This T cell receptor beta chain was retrieved from a study of CD8 T cells in Susac syndrome. Random hexamers were used to reverse transcribe the RNA input (about 0.45 to 1 ug). Amplification of TCR beta CDR3 spanned 54 Vbeta and 13 Jbeta via immunoSEQ multiplex PCR. MiXCR, applied by TCRdb to the immunoSEQ multiplex PCR reads, yields one record per CDR3 protein. This table holds fewer than 80,000 distinct CDR3 sequences, approximately 95% found once. With 5 bases clipped from V and 8 bases from J, the junction kept 7 bases outside the gene matches. Germline CDR1 is LGHNA and CDR2 is YSLEER. The CDR3 runs to 14 residues. On this clonotype itself: Its antigen remains unknown.

Findings of the study overall: Individuals included in the TCR sequencing and HLA analysis were acknowledged by the study to be relatively few in number.

The sequenced target, TCR beta, came from blood CD8+ and CD4+ T cells. The study used healthy donors as controls matched for age and sex. The specimen was CD8+ T cells from PBMCs. The chain couples TRBV4-3 to TRBJ1-4; 8 bases line up with TRBD1. This sequence was found in a human donor in good health. The CDR3 DNA follows: TGCGCCAGCAGCAACCCTGGACAGGGCGAAAAACTGTTTTTT. Translation gives CASSNPGQGEKLFF.